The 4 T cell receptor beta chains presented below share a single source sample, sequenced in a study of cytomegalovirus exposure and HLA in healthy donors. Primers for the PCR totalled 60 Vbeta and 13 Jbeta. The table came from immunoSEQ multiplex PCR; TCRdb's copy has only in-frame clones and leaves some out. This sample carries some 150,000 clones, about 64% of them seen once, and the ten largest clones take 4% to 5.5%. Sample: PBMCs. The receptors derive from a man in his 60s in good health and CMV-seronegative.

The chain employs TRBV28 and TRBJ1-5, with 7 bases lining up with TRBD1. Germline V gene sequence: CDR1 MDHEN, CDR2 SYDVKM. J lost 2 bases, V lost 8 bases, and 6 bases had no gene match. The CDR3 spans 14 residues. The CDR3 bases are TGTGCCAGCCTGACTGACAGGGGCAATCAGCCCCAGCATTTT. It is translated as CASLTDRGNQPQHF.

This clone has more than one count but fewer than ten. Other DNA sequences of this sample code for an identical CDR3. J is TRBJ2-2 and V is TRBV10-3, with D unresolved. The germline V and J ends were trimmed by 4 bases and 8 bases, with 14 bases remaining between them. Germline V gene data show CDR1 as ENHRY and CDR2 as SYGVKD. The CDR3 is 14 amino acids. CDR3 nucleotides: TGTGCCATCAGTGTTTCGCGGAGCACTGGGGAGCTGTTTTTT. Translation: CAISVSRSTGELFF.

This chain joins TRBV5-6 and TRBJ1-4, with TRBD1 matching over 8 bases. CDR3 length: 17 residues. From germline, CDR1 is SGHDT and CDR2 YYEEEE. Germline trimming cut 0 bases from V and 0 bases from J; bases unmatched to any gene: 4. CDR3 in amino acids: CASSLVTGETTNEKLFF. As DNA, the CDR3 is TGTGCCAGCAGCTTGGTGACAGGGGAAACAACTAATGAAAAACTGTTTTTT.

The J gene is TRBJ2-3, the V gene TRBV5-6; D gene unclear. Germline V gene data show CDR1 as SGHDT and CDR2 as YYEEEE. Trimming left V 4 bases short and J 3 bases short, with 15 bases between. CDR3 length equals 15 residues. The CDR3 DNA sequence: TGTGCCAGCAGCCCCCCCCCGCCCGGGACAGATACGCAGTATTTT. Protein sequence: CASSPPPPGTDTQYF.